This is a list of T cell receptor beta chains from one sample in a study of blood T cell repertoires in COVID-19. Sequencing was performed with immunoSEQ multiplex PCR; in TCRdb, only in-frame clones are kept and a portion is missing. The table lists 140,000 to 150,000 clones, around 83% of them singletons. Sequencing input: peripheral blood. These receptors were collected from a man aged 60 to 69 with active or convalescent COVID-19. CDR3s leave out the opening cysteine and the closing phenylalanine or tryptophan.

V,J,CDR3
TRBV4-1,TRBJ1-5,ASSQDLGRLLGQPQH
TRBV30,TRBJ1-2,AWSAAGNNYGYT
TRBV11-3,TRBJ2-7,ASSLVQGIHEQY
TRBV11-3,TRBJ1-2,ASSLDKRAYGYT
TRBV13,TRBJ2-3,ASSRGTAGTDTQY
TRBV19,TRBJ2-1,ASSIGPDRNEQF
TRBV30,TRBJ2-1,AWTGGTDNEQF
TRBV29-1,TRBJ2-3,SHGGGTDTQY
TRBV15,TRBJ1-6,ATRTIDRLSYNSPLH
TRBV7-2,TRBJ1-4,ASSPKPNEKLF
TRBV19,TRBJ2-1,ASSTQGGGRYELF
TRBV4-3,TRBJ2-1,ASSQGGVVRDPSYNEQF
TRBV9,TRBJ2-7,ASSVTDSRAYEQY
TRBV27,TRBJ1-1,ASSTRGTEAF
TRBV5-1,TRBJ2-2,ASSFWDRTRTGELF
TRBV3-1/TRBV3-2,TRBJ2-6,ASSYRQAVSSGANVLT
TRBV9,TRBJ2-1,ASSVTPGGYNEQF
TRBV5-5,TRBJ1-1,ASSWGLGTEAF
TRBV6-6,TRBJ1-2,ASRKTGSQAGYT
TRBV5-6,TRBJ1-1,ASSRRRRGPTEAF
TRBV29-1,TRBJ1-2,SVAGNYGYT
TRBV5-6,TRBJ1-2,ASSLQQVGGYT
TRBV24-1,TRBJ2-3,ATSGDSGRITDTQY
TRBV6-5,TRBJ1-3,ASGTGSGNTIY